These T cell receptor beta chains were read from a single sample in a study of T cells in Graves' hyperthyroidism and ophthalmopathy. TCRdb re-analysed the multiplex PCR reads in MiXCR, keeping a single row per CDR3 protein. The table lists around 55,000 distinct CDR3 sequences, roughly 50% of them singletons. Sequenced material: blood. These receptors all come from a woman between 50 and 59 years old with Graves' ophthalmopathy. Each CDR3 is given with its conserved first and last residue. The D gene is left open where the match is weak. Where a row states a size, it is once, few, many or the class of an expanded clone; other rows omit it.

CATSTPHSPEEQYF | TGTGCCACCAGCACGCCCCACAGTCCGGAAGAGCAGTACTTC | TRBV15 | - | 14 | - | TRBJ2-7
CSAKTGGRESLLTNNYGYTF | TGCAGCGCCAAAACAGGGGGACGAGAAAGCTTGCTAACTAATAACTATGGCTACACCTTC | TRBV29-1 | TRBD1 | 20 | - | TRBJ1-2
CASSLAERDGSQFF | TGTGCCAGCAGCTTAGCGGAGCGGGACGGGAGTCAGTTCTTC | TRBV7-6 | TRBD2 | 14 | - | TRBJ2-1
CASTGQGNSPLHF | TGCGCCAGCACGGGACAGGGGAACTCACCCCTCCACTTT | TRBV10-1 | TRBD1 | 13 | - | TRBJ1-6
CSARVVGSGYTF | TGCAGTGCTAGAGTGGTCGGGAGCGGGTACACCTTC | TRBV20-1 | - | 12 | - | TRBJ1-2
CASRPSLGMGYGYTF | TGTGCCAGCAGGCCCTCCCTGGGCATGGGGTATGGCTACACCTTC | TRBV2 | - | 15 | once | TRBJ1-2
CASSISRGDTQYF | TGTGCCAGTAGTATATCTCGGGGGGATACGCAGTATTTT | TRBV19 | - | 13 | many | TRBJ2-3
CASSPGEGSSYNEQFF | TGCGCCAGCAGCCCCGGGGAGGGGAGCTCCTACAATGAGCAGTTCTTC | TRBV5-1 | TRBD2 | 16 | - | TRBJ2-1
CAELGDRASGANVLTF | TGTGCTGAACTCGGGGACAGGGCGTCCGGGGCCAACGTCCTGACTTTC | TRBV7-3 | TRBD1 | 16 | many | TRBJ2-6
CASSFHEHGNTIYF | TGTGCCAGCAGCTTTCACGAACATGGAAACACCATATATTTT | TRBV11-3 | - | 14 | once | TRBJ1-3
CASSVGQGAGQPQYF | TGTGCCAGCAGCGTAGGCCAGGGGGCTGGTCAGCCCCAGTACTTC | TRBV9 | TRBD1 | 15 | - | TRBJ2-5
CASRRGGANTGELFF | TGTGCCAGCAGACGGGGCGGCGCGAACACCGGGGAGCTGTTTTTT | TRBV5-5 | - | 15 | many | TRBJ2-2
CASSQDPRTGFSSGSIDEQFF | TGCGCCAGCAGCCAAGACCCTCGGACAGGGTTCAGTAGCGGGAGTATCGATGAGCAGTTCTTC | TRBV4-3 | - | 21 | - | TRBJ2-1
CATSRDPQGNQPQHF | TGTGCCACCAGCAGAGATCCCCAAGGGAATCAGCCCCAGCATTTT | TRBV15 | - | 15 | few | TRBJ1-5
CASSVKGGLGSTEAFF | TGTGCCAGCAGCGTAAAAGGCGGTCTGGGTAGCACTGAAGCTTTCTTT | TRBV9 | - | 16 | many | TRBJ1-1
CASSSPGTYEQYF | TGTGCCAGCAGTTCCCCAGGGACCTACGAGCAGTACTTC | TRBV28 | - | 13 | many | TRBJ2-7
CASQGAGDTEAFF | TGTGCCAGTCAGGGGGCAGGGGACACTGAAGCTTTCTTT | TRBV19 | TRBD1 | 13 | - | TRBJ1-1
CASRGQASGEKLFF | TGTGCCAGCAGGGGACAGGCCTCTGGTGAAAAACTGTTTTTT | TRBV6-5 | TRBD1 | 14 | - | TRBJ1-4
CASSPTQGRYGYTF | TGTGCCAGCAGCCCGACACAGGGGAGGTATGGCTACACCTTC | TRBV7-2 | TRBD1 | 14 | medium-sized | TRBJ1-2
CASSSSGGADTQYF | TGTGCCAGCAGCTCTAGCGGGGGTGCAGATACGCAGTATTTT | TRBV7-6 | TRBD2 | 14 | - | TRBJ2-3
CASHGGGAYGYTF | TGTGCCAGCCACGGGGGGGGGGCCTATGGCTACACCTTC | TRBV2 | - | 13 | - | TRBJ1-2
CASSHSDRHNNEQFF | TGTGCCAGCAGCCATAGCGACAGGCACAATAATGAGCAGTTCTTC | TRBV7-9 | - | 15 | many | TRBJ2-1
CSARGWAEADTQYF | TGCAGTGCTAGAGGATGGGCGGAGGCAGATACGCAGTATTTT | TRBV20-1 | - | 14 | many | TRBJ2-3
CASSLDLSTSAESAYEQYF | TGTGCCAGCAGCTTAGATCTCAGCACCTCGGCGGAGAGCGCCTACGAGCAGTACTTC | TRBV11-2 | - | 19 | few | TRBJ2-7
CASSSEGTVAGTEETQYF | TGTGCCAGCAGCTCGGAGGGTACGGTAGCGGGCACAGAAGAGACCCAGTACTTC | TRBV7-8 | TRBD2 | 18 | many | TRBJ2-5
CASSEPQGGTDTQYF | TGTGCCAGCAGTGAACCGCAGGGGGGCACAGATACGCAGTATTTT | TRBV25-1 | TRBD1 | 15 | medium-sized | TRBJ2-3
CASSLADTDEQYF | TGTGCCAGCAGTTTGGCCGACACGGACGAGCAGTACTTC | TRBV12-3/TRBV12-4 | - | 13 | - | TRBJ2-7
CASSSSSYNEQFF | TGCGCCAGCAGCTCGAGCTCCTACAATGAGCAGTTCTTC | TRBV5-1 | - | 13 | many | TRBJ2-1
CASSVRDSYGYTF | TGTGCCAGCAGTGTCAGGGACAGCTATGGCTACACCTTC | TRBV2 | TRBD1 | 13 | - | TRBJ1-2
CASRLAGGLGEQFF | TGCGCCAGCAGATTAGCGGGGGGGCTCGGTGAGCAGTTCTTC | TRBV10-2 | TRBD2 | 14 | - | TRBJ2-1
CAIRAEGDTDTQYF | TGTGCCATCCGGGCCGAGGGGGACACAGATACGCAGTATTTT | TRBV10-3 | - | 14 | many | TRBJ2-3
CSARGGRGWGSDTQYF | TGCAGTGCTAGAGGAGGGCGGGGGTGGGGGTCAGATACGCAGTATTTT | TRBV20-1 | TRBD2 | 16 | many | TRBJ2-3
CASSVEGSVVTEAFF | TGTGCCAGCAGCGTAGAAGGGTCGGTCGTGACTGAAGCTTTCTTT | TRBV9 | - | 15 | many | TRBJ1-1
CASSQGVSGQGIRNNGYTF | TGTGCCAGCAGCCAAGGGGTATCAGGACAGGGGATAAGAAACAATGGCTACACCTTC | TRBV7-2 | TRBD1 | 19 | - | TRBJ1-2
CASSEAGAQVGNTF | TGTGCCAGCAGTGAAGCGGGGGCCCAAGTCGGAAACACCTTC | TRBV2 | - | 14 | - | TRBJ1-2
CASSHPTGASDGYTF | TGCGCCAGCAGCCACCCGACAGGGGCCTCCGATGGCTACACCTTC | TRBV4-3 | TRBD1 | 15 | many | TRBJ1-2
CAIQQGLDYEQYF | TGTGCCATCCAGCAGGGACTGGACTACGAGCAGTACTTC | TRBV7-4 | - | 13 | - | TRBJ2-7
CASSIVPGYEQYF | TGTGCCAGTAGTATAGTTCCAGGCTACGAGCAGTACTTC | TRBV19 | - | 13 | many | TRBJ2-7
CSARVGGSGGNTDTQYF | TGCAGTGCTAGAGTCGGGGGAAGTGGGGGGAACACAGATACGCAGTATTTT | TRBV20-1 | - | 17 | - | TRBJ2-3
CASSQGGTDNSPLHF | TGCGCCAGCAGCCAGGGTGGGACGGATAATTCACCCCTCCACTTT | TRBV4-3 | - | 15 | many | TRBJ1-6
CASSTAGNSNTEAFF | TGCGCCAGCAGCACAGCCGGGAACTCGAACACTGAAGCTTTCTTT | TRBV5-1 | - | 15 | - | TRBJ1-1
CASSFLHSNQPQHF | TGTGCCAGCAGCTTCCTCCATAGCAATCAGCCCCAGCATTTT | TRBV28 | - | 14 | many | TRBJ1-5
CASSETGEDYEQYF | TGTGCCAGTAGCGAAACCGGGGAAGACTACGAGCAGTACTTC | TRBV19 | - | 14 | many | TRBJ2-7
CASSGAPMNTEAFF | TGTGCCAGCAGCGGCGCTCCGATGAACACTGAAGCTTTCTTT | TRBV9 | - | 14 | medium-sized | TRBJ1-1
CASSLMWGYTF | TGTGCCAGCAGTCTGATGTGGGGCTACACCTTC | TRBV12-3/TRBV12-4 | - | 11 | many | TRBJ1-2
CASSGRQGSQEKLFF | TGCGCCAGCAGCGGAAGACAGGGAAGCCAGGAAAAACTGTTTTTT | TRBV5-1 | TRBD1 | 15 | many | TRBJ1-4
CSASVDFQPQHF | TGCAGTGCTAGTGTTGATTTTCAGCCCCAGCATTTT | TRBV20-1 | - | 12 | many | TRBJ1-5
CSARADYEQYF | TGCAGTGCTAGAGCGGACTACGAGCAGTACTTC | TRBV20-1 | - | 11 | once | TRBJ2-7
CASSHGLAGTNEKLFF | TGTGCCAGCAGCCACGGACTAGCGGGAACTAATGAAAAACTGTTTTTT | TRBV7-2 | - | 16 | - | TRBJ1-4
CATKSPRELADTQYF | TGTGCCACTAAGAGCCCAAGGGAGCTCGCAGATACGCAGTATTTT | TRBV10-3 | - | 15 | many | TRBJ2-3
CASSLEELRGYTF | TGTGCCAGCAGTTTAGAAGAACTAAGGGGCTACACCTTC | TRBV12-3/TRBV12-4 | - | 13 | many | TRBJ1-2
CASSEREARTGQYF | TGTGCCAGCAGTGAACGGGAAGCGAGAACCGGGCAATACTTC | TRBV2 | - | 14 | - | TRBJ2-7
CASSLVAGDTEAFF | TGTGCCAGCAGCTTGGTTGCAGGGGACACTGAAGCTTTCTTT | TRBV5-5 | - | 14 | many | TRBJ1-1
CASSALGPSSGNTIYF | TGTGCCAGCAGTGCCCTCGGCCCGTCCTCTGGAAACACCATATATTTT | TRBV6-1 | - | 16 | many | TRBJ1-3
CAISESGRGYTF | TGTGCCATCAGTGAGTCAGGGAGGGGCTACACCTTC | TRBV10-3 | - | 12 | once | TRBJ1-2
CASSQTGVQPQHF | TGCGCCAGCAGCCAAACAGGGGTGCAGCCCCAGCATTTT | TRBV4-3 | TRBD1 | 13 | many | TRBJ1-5